These T cell receptor beta chains were read from a single sample in a study of somatic mutations in cytotoxic T cells in rheumatoid arthritis. The method was immunoSEQ multiplex PCR; TCRdb's version includes in-frame clones alone and lacks a portion of them. This sample has 20,000 to 25,000 clones, with 86% found just once. The sequenced sample consisted of CD8+ T cells sorted from blood. The source is a woman aged 45-60 years in good health. CDR3s include the opening cysteine and the closing phenylalanine or tryptophan. D genes are given only for firm matches. Clone size appears in some rows only: once, few, many, or a class for an expanded clone.

V: TRBV28
D: .
size: .
J: TRBJ2-3
DNA: TGTGCCAGCAGTCACGCAAGGTTAACTAGCACAGATACGCAGTATTTT
CDR3: CASSHARLTSTDTQYF

V: TRBV6-5
D: .
size: .
J: TRBJ1-5
DNA: TGTGCCAGCAGTTACTCGGTAAACAATCAGCCCCAGCATTTT
CDR3: CASSYSVNNQPQHF

V: TRBV27
D: .
size: .
J: TRBJ2-7
DNA: TGTGCCAGCAGTTTGGGGGGTAGGGGATACGAGCAGTACTTC
CDR3: CASSLGGRGYEQYF

V: TRBV15
D: TRBD1
size: .
J: TRBJ1-2
DNA: TGTGCCACCAGCAGAGATGGGGGGGACAGCTATGGCTACACCTTC
CDR3: CATSRDGGDSYGYTF

V: TRBV15
D: .
size: few
J: TRBJ2-6
DNA: TGTGCCACCAGTAACCTCGGGGGTTCTGGGGCCAACGTCCTGACTTTC
CDR3: CATSNLGGSGANVLTF

V: TRBV7-2
D: TRBD1
size: .
J: TRBJ1-2
DNA: TGTGCCAGCAGCTTCACGACAGGGAGCTATGGCTACACCTTC
CDR3: CASSFTTGSYGYTF

V: TRBV9
D: .
size: .
J: TRBJ2-3
DNA: TGTGCCAGCAGCGTGTCAGGCGGGTCCACAGATACGCAGTATTTT
CDR3: CASSVSGGSTDTQYF

V: TRBV11-3
D: .
size: .
J: TRBJ2-1
DNA: TGTGCCAGCAGCTTAGTATATGGTGGAGATGAGCAGTTCTTC
CDR3: CASSLVYGGDEQFF

V: TRBV6-1
D: TRBD1
size: few
J: TRBJ1-5
DNA: TGTGCCAGCAGTACCCAGACAGGGGAGGGGCAGCCCCAGCATTTT
CDR3: CASSTQTGEGQPQHF

V: TRBV13
D: TRBD1
size: .
J: TRBJ2-7
DNA: TGTGCCAGCAGCCTCTCCGGACAGGCCTACGAGCAGTACTTC
CDR3: CASSLSGQAYEQYF

V: TRBV13
D: TRBD1
size: .
J: TRBJ2-1
DNA: TGTGCCAGCAGCTTCGGGACAGGGGGGGGGAATGAGCAGTTCTTC
CDR3: CASSFGTGGGNEQFF

V: TRBV28
D: .
size: .
J: TRBJ1-1
DNA: TGTGCCAGCAGTTTGGTGAGGGGGGGCACTGAAGCTTTCTTT
CDR3: CASSLVRGGTEAFF

V: TRBV19
D: TRBD1
size: once
J: TRBJ2-1
DNA: TGTGCCAGTAGTTTAGACAGGGGGCTATCCTACAATGAGCAGTTCTTC
CDR3: CASSLDRGLSYNEQFF

V: TRBV28
D: TRBD2
size: once
J: TRBJ2-3
DNA: TGTTGTGCGGGGGGCTATTCGAGCACAGATACGCAGTATTTT
CDR3: CCAGGYSSTDTQYF

V: TRBV5-6
D: .
size: .
J: TRBJ2-2
DNA: TGTGCCAGCAGCTTAGGTCCCAACACCGGGGAGCTGTTTTTT
CDR3: CASSLGPNTGELFF

V: TRBV5-6
D: .
size: .
J: TRBJ1-1
DNA: TGTGCCAGCAGCTGGAGTGGTAACACTGAAGCTTTCTTT
CDR3: CASSWSGNTEAFF

V: TRBV9
D: .
size: .
J: TRBJ2-5
DNA: TGTGCCAGCAGCGTAGTGCCTAACCAAGAGACCCAGTACTTC
CDR3: CASSVVPNQETQYF

V: TRBV6-1
D: TRBD2
size: .
J: TRBJ2-2
DNA: TGTGCCAGCAGTATTAGCGGGGGGGCGACCGGGGAGCTGTTTTTT
CDR3: CASSISGGATGELFF

V: TRBV9
D: .
size: .
J: TRBJ1-6
DNA: TGTGCCAGCAGCGTAGACGGGTTCGATTCACCCCTCCACTTT
CDR3: CASSVDGFDSPLHF

V: TRBV4-3
D: .
size: .
J: TRBJ2-7
DNA: TGCGCCAGCAGCCCCGCGGGCGGCTCTCTCGAGCAGTACTTC
CDR3: CASSPAGGSLEQYF

V: TRBV6-5
D: .
size: .
J: TRBJ2-3
DNA: TGTGCCAGCAGTAACTTCAGGGGGGGCACAGATACGCAGTATTTT
CDR3: CASSNFRGGTDTQYF

V: TRBV19
D: TRBD1
size: .
J: TRBJ1-2
DNA: TGTGCCAGTAGTCGGGACAGGGCGTATGGCTACACCTTC
CDR3: CASSRDRAYGYTF

V: TRBV5-6
D: TRBD1
size: .
J: TRBJ2-1
DNA: TGTGCCAGCAGCCTGATAGCACTGGGACAGGGGGACAATGAGCAGTTCTTC
CDR3: CASSLIALGQGDNEQFF

V: TRBV6-1
D: TRBD1
size: .
J: TRBJ2-7
DNA: TGTGCCAGCAGTGAAGAGACAGGGCAACCTGACGAGCAGTACTTC
CDR3: CASSEETGQPDEQYF

V: TRBV7-9
D: .
size: once
J: TRBJ1-1
DNA: TGTGCCAGCAGGGTCGAGGAGGGACTGAACACTGAAGCTTTCTTT
CDR3: CASRVEEGLNTEAFF

V: TRBV4-3
D: .
size: once
J: TRBJ1-1
DNA: TGCGCCAGCAGCCACATCTCACAGGTACCGAACACTGAAGCTTTCTTT
CDR3: CASSHISQVPNTEAFF

V: TRBV2
D: TRBD2
size: .
J: TRBJ2-1
DNA: TGTGCCAGCAGTGAACCCCGGACTAGCGGGGGAGTTTACAATGAGCAGTTCTTC
CDR3: CASSEPRTSGGVYNEQFF

V: TRBV6-1
D: .
size: .
J: TRBJ2-7
DNA: TGTGCCAGCAGTGTCCATCAGGGGGGATCCTACGAGCAGTACTTC
CDR3: CASSVHQGGSYEQYF

V: TRBV9
D: TRBD2
size: .
J: TRBJ2-3
DNA: TGTGCCAGCAGCCCCCACGGACTAGCGAGAGATACGCAGTATTTT
CDR3: CASSPHGLARDTQYF

V: TRBV5-4
D: .
size: few
J: TRBJ1-2
DNA: TGTGCCAGCAGCTTGGCGCGGGATTATGGCTACACCTTC
CDR3: CASSLARDYGYTF

V: TRBV5-6
D: .
size: .
J: TRBJ1-2
DNA: TGTGCCAGCAGCTTCCCTCAGGGCGGTGGCTACACCTTC
CDR3: CASSFPQGGGYTF

V: TRBV6-5
D: .
size: .
J: TRBJ1-5
DNA: TGTGCCAGCAGTCCGACAGAAAATCAGCCCCAGCATTTT
CDR3: CASSPTENQPQHF

V: TRBV4-3
D: .
size: .
J: TRBJ2-6
DNA: TGCGCCAGCAGCCAAGATTGGTACTCTGGGGCCAACGTCCTGACTTTC
CDR3: CASSQDWYSGANVLTF

V: TRBV6-5
D: TRBD1
size: .
J: TRBJ2-5
DNA: TGTGCCAGCAGTCCAAGGGACAGGGAGGTGGAGACCCAGTACTTC
CDR3: CASSPRDREVETQYF

V: TRBV6-1
D: TRBD1
size: once
J: TRBJ1-2
DNA: TGTGCCAGCAGTGCTACGGACAGGGGGCGCGACTACACCTTC
CDR3: CASSATDRGRDYTF

V: TRBV6-4
D: TRBD1
size: .
J: TRBJ2-1
DNA: TGTGCCAGCAGCGCGACAGGGGATGAGCAGTTCTTC
CDR3: CASSATGDEQFF

V: TRBV9
D: TRBD2
size: .
J: TRBJ2-3
DNA: TGTGCCAGCAGCGACCGGGGGGGTACAGATACGCAGTATTTT
CDR3: CASSDRGGTDTQYF

V: TRBV19
D: TRBD1
size: .
J: TRBJ1-2
DNA: TGTGCCAGTAGTATAAGTACCGGACAGGGAGTAGACTATGGCTACACCTTC
CDR3: CASSISTGQGVDYGYTF

V: TRBV9
D: TRBD1
size: once
J: TRBJ1-5
DNA: TGTGCCAGCAGCGCGACAGGGGCCCACAATCAGCCCCAGCATTTT
CDR3: CASSATGAHNQPQHF

V: TRBV25-1
D: TRBD1
size: .
J: TRBJ2-2
DNA: TGTGCCAGCAGCTGGACAGGGGTCACCGGGGAGCTGTTTTTT
CDR3: CASSWTGVTGELFF

V: TRBV13
D: TRBD1
size: .
J: TRBJ1-1
DNA: TGTGCCAGCAGCTTAGGCCTTGGGACAGGGAACACTGAAGCTTTCTTT
CDR3: CASSLGLGTGNTEAFF

V: TRBV7-6
D: .
size: .
J: TRBJ1-4
DNA: TGTGCCAGCAGCCTCACCCGGGAAGTTAATGAAAAACTGTTTTTT
CDR3: CASSLTREVNEKLFF

V: TRBV28
D: .
size: .
J: TRBJ2-3
DNA: TGTGCCAGCAGTTTATTCCAGGGGGATACGCAGTATTTT
CDR3: CASSLFQGDTQYF

V: TRBV2
D: TRBD2
size: .
J: TRBJ2-3
DNA: TGTGCCAGCAGTGACTCGACTAGCGGGGCAGATACGCAGTATTTT
CDR3: CASSDSTSGADTQYF

V: TRBV2
D: .
size: .
J: TRBJ1-1
DNA: TGTGCCAGCAGTACAAGCTCGGGACAACGGGGCCTCGGGGGCCCGGGCACTGAAGCTTTCTTT
CDR3: CASSTSSGQRGLGGPGTEAFF

V: TRBV4-1
D: .
size: .
J: TRBJ2-1
DNA: TGCGCCAGCAGCCAAGGGGGATATGCGGGGGCGGACAATGAGCAGTTCTTC
CDR3: CASSQGGYAGADNEQFF

V: TRBV6-6
D: TRBD1
size: .
J: TRBJ2-3
DNA: TGTGCCAGCAGCTCTAACACAGGGGTAGGCCCAGATACGCAGTATTTT
CDR3: CASSSNTGVGPDTQYF

V: TRBV15
D: .
size: .
J: TRBJ2-3
DNA: TGTGCCACCAGCAGAGCGAGGGGTAGCACAGATACGCAGTATTTT
CDR3: CATSRARGSTDTQYF

V: TRBV6-4
D: .
size: medium-sized
J: TRBJ2-2
DNA: TGTGCCAGCAGTGACCGAGGTGGCACCGGGGAGCTGTTTTTT
CDR3: CASSDRGGTGELFF

V: TRBV6-6
D: TRBD1
size: .
J: TRBJ1-2
DNA: TGTGCCAGCAGTAGCGCAGGGGGCGGGTATGGCTACACCTTC
CDR3: CASSSAGGGYGYTF

V: TRBV7-6
D: .
size: .
J: TRBJ1-1
DNA: TGTGCCAGCAGCTTAGGTTATGGACATATGAACACTGAAGCTTTCTTT
CDR3: CASSLGYGHMNTEAFF

V: TRBV9
D: .
size: few
J: TRBJ1-1
DNA: TGTGCCAGCAGCGTAGAGGACAGAGAGAACACTGAAGCTTTCTTT
CDR3: CASSVEDRENTEAFF

V: TRBV7-8
D: .
size: .
J: TRBJ2-4
DNA: TGTGCCAGCAGCCAGAAGACGGTGAGGGACATTCAGTACTTC
CDR3: CASSQKTVRDIQYF